This T cell receptor (beta chain) is from a study of blood T cells in healthy people across ages. Combining a sample-barcoded 5' primer with a J-beta primer mix, a second PCR ran for roughly 7 to 12 cycles. The authors tagged each cDNA molecule using a template-switch adaptor with 12 random nucleotides. One entry per CDR3 protein, called by TCRdb with MiXCR from the 5' RACE reads. The sample lists 870,000 or so distinct CDR3 sequences, under 30% seen once, with roughly 17% in the top ten. CDR3 length: 16 amino acids. CDR1 SEHNR and CDR2 FQNEAQ come from the germline V gene (reference sequence). Losses at the gene ends were 6 bases for V and 1 base for J; bases not matched to a gene: 5.

Sequencing was done on a sample of blood. This receptor was identified in a woman older than 75 in good health. V usage is TRBV7-9 and J usage is TRBJ1-6; 8 bases match TRBD1. In DNA, the CDR3 is TGTGCCAGCAGGTTCACAGGGGGATCCTATAATTCACCCCTCCACTTT. Translating gives CASRFTGGSYNSPLHF.